This T cell receptor (beta chain) emerged from a study of cytomegalovirus exposure and HLA in healthy donors. When sampled, the donors appeared nominally healthy, though they likely had unrecorded immune exposures. The PCR contained 60 Vbeta and 13 Jbeta primers. Produced via immunoSEQ multiplex PCR; TCRdb's table is partial and in-frame only. The sample holds 45,000 to 65,000 clones, about three quarters seen once. The CDR3 is made up of 15 amino acids. V was cut by 3 bases and J by 6 bases, with 15 bases left in between. Germline loops: CDR1 SNHLY, CDR2 FYNNEI. This TCR was sampled from a woman between 35 and 50 years old in good health and CMV-seropositive. The sequencing input was PBMCs. The V gene is TRBV2, the J gene TRBJ1-5; weak D call: TRBD1 (5 bases). As DNA, the CDR3 is TGTGCCAGCAGTGACGGCGGCAGGGATGGTCAGCCCCAGCATTTT. This encodes CASSDGGRDGQPQHF.